In its sample, the clone carrying this TCR beta chain was seen many times. Its target is not known. The data belong to a study of T cells in Graves' hyperthyroidism and ophthalmopathy. General study points: A 13 V-J signature model discriminated ophthalmopathy versus stable hyperthyroidism.

Amplified TCR beta CDR3 regions came from RNA transcripts. HTBI primers were used for first-round RT-PCR of the TCR CDR3. One entry per CDR3 protein, called by TCRdb with MiXCR from the multiplex PCR reads. The table records about 770,000 distinct CDR3 sequences, roughly a sixth of them present only once. Trimming took off 0 bases at V and 1 base at J, with 9 bases between the two ends. Germline lookup yields CDR1 GTSNPN and CDR2 SVGIG (reference sequence). CDR3 length equals 14 residues. The hyperthyroidism was newly diagnosed and had lasted under 2 months; the patients were aged 18 to 65. Clinical symptoms, serum thyroxine and TRAb, thyroid ultrasound and orbital computed tomography were used for the diagnoses.

The genes are TRBV30 and TRBJ1-1; D remains ambiguous. Sequenced input: blood. This TCR derives from a woman between 45 and 65 years old with Graves' hyperthyroidism that later progressed to Graves' ophthalmopathy. CDR3 nucleotides: TGTGCCTGGAGTGTCCGTTTGGGGAACACTGAAGCTTTCTTT. This codes for CAWSVRLGNTEAFF.